This T cell receptor (beta chain) came from a study of blood T cell repertoires in COVID-19 (TCRdb year 2020). About the full investigation: The collaborator samples originated in the United States, Italy and Spain and spanned the acute and convalescent phases of COVID-19. Samples were obtained from the ongoing ImmuneRACE study (first 160 participants) and from some 1,200 subjects provided by 6 global collaborators. The prospective study material was composed of cDNA or gDNA derived from T cells, B-cell-depleted T cells, or PBMCs. The repertoires were made available in a free public database intended to serve as a resource for research on the immune response to SARS-CoV-2. The sample metadata nearly always contained a de-identified subject ID, COVID-19 status, age in years and sex. Where available, HLA class I and class II types were taken from metadata supplied by the sample provider and were not determined by assay-based typing. The dataset comprised deeply sampled blood TCRbeta repertoires from subjects exposed to, actively infected with, or recovered from COVID-19.

The germline V gene (reference sequence) provides CDR1 MNHNY and CDR2 SVGAGI. V is pruned by 6 bases and J by 9 bases, leaving 9 bases of the junction without a gene match. The CDR3 measures 14 amino acids from cysteine to phenylalanine. Solely the CDR3 DNA is kept, with 42 bases framed from the first base. TCRbeta CDR3 regions were amplified from genomic DNA using the immunoSEQ Assay, a bias-controlled multiplex PCR. Turning to the authors' computational methods: The number of nucleated cells in each sample was estimated from the amplification of reference gene primers within the assay. Sequence reads were collapsed and filtered to measure the absolute abundance of every unique TCRbeta CDR3 rearrangement. For each sample, productive Simpson clonality was calculated as the square root of Simpson's diversity index across productive rearrangements. TCRdb re-hosts the immuneACCESS table, in-frame sequences only. Its copies lack some clones; in the studies checked, an unresolved V gene accounts for under half of them, and the cause for the rest is not known. D and trimming come from the DNA, and the V and J calls and clone size come from that table. The sample table contains approximately 440,000 clones; only one count was recorded for roughly 87% of them. 0.65% to 0.9% of the sample is in the top ten clones.

In the case of this clone: No cognate antigen has been identified for it. No clone much larger than this one lies a single base away; base qualities are absent.

Overall results and qualifications from the work: Clinical and demographic metadata were provided uncurated, with the amount varying by source and participant.

In the prospective study, participants were roughly 18 to 89 years old, resided in about two dozen geographic areas of the United States, and were enrolled through a virtual design. Cohort assignment in the prospective study relied on participant-reported clinical history from a screening survey and a study questionnaire. For ImmuneRACE Cohort 3, a participant was defined as recovered based on two consecutive negative NP/OP PCR tests, clearance by a healthcare professional, or resolution of symptoms. Each participant in the prospective study had whole blood, serum and a nasopharyngeal or oropharyngeal swab collected by mobile phlebotomists. Additional blood draws and questionnaires over an approximately 2-month period could optionally be provided by prospective study participants. Blood samples from the prospective study were shipped frozen or at room temperature prior to DNA extraction.

This clonotype originated in a woman aged 18 to 35 who had recovered from COVID-19. The sequenced material came from PBMCs or T cells enriched from blood (not recorded which). This sequence uses TRBV6-6 and TRBJ1-5; 9 central nucleotides agree with TRBD1. The encoded CDR3 is CASSRPGTGLPQHF. The base sequence is TGTGCCAGCAGCCGTCCCGGGACAGGGTTGCCCCAGCATTTT.